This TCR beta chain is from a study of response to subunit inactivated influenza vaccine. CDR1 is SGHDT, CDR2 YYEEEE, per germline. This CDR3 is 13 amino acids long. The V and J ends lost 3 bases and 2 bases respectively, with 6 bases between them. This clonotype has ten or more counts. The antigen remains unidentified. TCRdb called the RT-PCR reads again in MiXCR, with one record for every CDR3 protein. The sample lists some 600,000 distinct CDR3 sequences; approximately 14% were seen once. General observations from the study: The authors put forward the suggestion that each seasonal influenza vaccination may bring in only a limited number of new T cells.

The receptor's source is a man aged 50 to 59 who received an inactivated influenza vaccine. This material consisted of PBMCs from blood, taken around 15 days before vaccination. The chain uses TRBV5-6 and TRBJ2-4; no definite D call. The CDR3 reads CASSSDSKNIQYF. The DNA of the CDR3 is TGTGCCAGCAGCTCCGATTCCAAAAACATTCAGTACTTC. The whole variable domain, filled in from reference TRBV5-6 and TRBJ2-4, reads DAGVTQSPTHLIKTRGQQVTLRCSPKSGHDTVSWYQQALGQGPQFIFQYYEEEERQRGNFPDRFSGHQFPNYSSELNVNALLLGDSALYLCASSSDSKNIQYFGAGTRLSVL.